In this sample, the clone carrying this T cell receptor (beta chain) turned up many times. What it binds is not known. The germline gives CDR1 ENHRY, CDR2 SYGVKD. J was trimmed by 10 bases and V by 3 bases; bases with no gene match: 7. The CDR3 totals 15 residues. The record originates from a study of neurological immune-mediated disorders. Study observations and caveats: No CDR3 amino acid sequences were shared by expanded clones across subjects, suggesting private repertoires in all groups.

TCRdb re-called the 5' RACE reads through MiXCR, storing one row per CDR3 protein. This table holds more than 70,000 distinct CDR3 sequences, roughly 15% found once. 2 million unsorted PBMCs were stored in RNAlater at -80 °C before RNA extraction. The clonotype originates from a woman aged 40 to 50 in good health. The chain has TRBV10-3 and TRBJ1-6, with 9 bases aligning to TRBD1. What was sequenced was PBMCs. The chain's CDR3 is CAISDRDRDGSPLHF. The CDR3 DNA reads as TGTGCCATCAGTGACCGGGACAGGGACGGCTCACCCCTCCACTTT.